This TCR beta chain was recovered during a study of blood T cell repertoires in COVID-19. About the study: Whether acute or convalescent, the COVID-19 samples came from the United States, Italy and Spain. From T cells, B-cell-depleted T cells, or PBMCs came the material, which was cDNA or gDNA.

Per the study methods: Amplification with reference gene primers provided the estimates of nucleated cell counts. TCRdb keeps only in-frame clones here, not all; method: immunoSEQ multiplex PCR. D and trimming come from the DNA, and the V and J calls and clone size come from that table. The top ten hold around 1.5% of the sample, which has some 150,000 clones, about nine tenths seen once. Between the trimmed V and J ends, which lost 2 bases and 6 bases, there was a span of 5 bases. The CDR3 contains 13 residues. Germline values: CDR1 LGHDT, CDR2 YNNKEL (reference sequence). The clonotype originates from a human donor in a cohort sampled during active COVID-19. The material sequenced was peripheral blood. V usage is TRBV3-1 (or the pseudogene TRBV3-2) and J usage is TRBJ1-6; D is uncertain. The CDR3 sequence: CASSQYLNSPLHF. The CDR3 bases are TGTGCCAGCAGCCAATATCTTAATTCACCCCTCCACTTT.